These 26 T cell receptor beta chains came from one sample sequenced in a study of blood T cell repertoires in COVID-19. Clones were sequenced by immunoSEQ multiplex PCR, and TCRdb holds only the in-frame ones, with some missing. The table shows 200,000 to 300,000 clones, with around 88% occurring only once. The sample was PBMCs or T cells enriched from blood (not recorded which). These receptors were collected from a woman aged 35 to 49 with acute COVID-19.

This chain connects TRBV7-2 to TRBJ2-5, with TRBD2 identical over 11 bases. V lost 5 bases to trimming and J lost 3 bases; unmatched junction nucleotides: 2. The germline V gene has CDR1 SGHTA and CDR2 FQGNSA. The CDR3 has 14 amino acids. This chain's CDR3 is CASSRGLAEETQYF. CDR3 bases: TGTGCCAGCAGCCGGGGACTAGCGGAAGAGACCCAGTACTTC.

The rearrangement uses TRBV5-4 and TRBJ1-1; the match to TRBD1 covers 7 bases. The J segment lost 1 base and the V segment lost 4 bases, leaving 7 bases of the junction unmatched. Germline V gives CDR1 SGHNT, CDR2 YYREEE (reference sequence). The CDR3 contains 15 residues. CDR3 in amino acids: CASSLTGQWNTEAFF. CDR3 nucleotides: TGTGCCAGCAGCCTCACGGGACAGTGGAACACTGAAGCTTTCTTT.

The chain links TRBV4-1 to TRBJ1-1; D not resolved. CDR1 and CDR2 from the germline V gene are MGHRA and YSYEKL. The CDR3 consists of 16 residues. V lost 0 bases to trimming and J lost 0 bases, with 11 bases between them. CDR3 DNA sequence: TGCGCCAGCAGCCAAGATAACAGCTTTATGAACACTGAAGCTTTCTTT. Its protein is CASSQDNSFMNTEAFF.

The chain carries TRBV5-6 and TRBJ1-5; D is possibly TRBD1 (5 bases). The germline V and J ends were trimmed by 3 bases and 4 bases, with 14 bases remaining between them. CDR3 length equals 15 residues. Germline V lookup: CDR1 SGHDT, CDR2 YYEEEE. The CDR3 spells CASSSGGAGNQPQHF. CDR3 DNA: TGTGCCAGCAGCTCCGGTGGGGCAGGGAATCAGCCCCAGCATTTT.

V is TRBV11-2 and J is TRBJ1-2; D not resolved. Germline CDR1 is SGHAT and CDR2 is FQNNGV. The CDR3 covers 14 residues. V lost 1 base and J 6 bases, leaving 12 bases between the germline ends. CDR3 loop: CASSLGPQEDGYTF. The CDR3 coding sequence is TGTGCCAGCAGCTTAGGGCCTCAGGAAGATGGCTACACCTTC.

The gene calls are TRBV9 and TRBJ1-4; no clear D. The germline gives CDR1 SGDLS, CDR2 YYNGEE. The CDR3 extends over 14 amino acids. V gave up 0 bases and J gave up 4 bases, with 7 bases separating them. CDR3 residues: CASSVGQFNEKLFF. CDR3 coding DNA: TGTGCCAGCAGCGTAGGTCAGTTTAATGAAAAACTGTTTTTT.

The chain has TRBV10-3 and TRBJ2-6; no firm D call. Trimming removed 3 bases from V and 4 bases from J, with 10 bases in between. CDR3 length equals 15 residues. Germline V CDR1 and CDR2: ENHRY, SYGVKD. The CDR3 DNA follows: TGTGCCATCAGTGATAGTGTGTACGGGGCCAACGTCCTGACTTTC. It translates to CAISDSVYGANVLTF.

This rearrangement joins TRBV7-2 to TRBJ2-7, with 12 positions matching TRBD2. After removal of 5 bases from V and 0 bases from J, the junction contained 2 bases not matched to a gene. Germline V CDR1 and CDR2: SGHTA, FQGNSA. CDR3 size: 15 residues. In DNA, the CDR3 is TGTGCCAGCAGCCAGACTAGCGGGAGCTCCTACGAGCAGTACGTC. Encoded protein: CASSQTSGSSYEQYV.

V gene TRBV6-5 combines with J gene TRBJ1-2, with D possibly matching TRBD1 (5 bases). This CDR3 is 15 amino acids long. Germline CDR1 reads MNHEY; CDR2 reads SVGAGI. Trimming took 0 bases from V and 9 from J, leaving 17 bases between them. CDR3 amino acids: CASSYSRGSRGRYTF. For the CDR3, the DNA is TGTGCCAGCAGTTACTCGAGAGGATCAAGGGGTCGCTACACCTTC.

The rearrangement uses TRBV6-1 and TRBJ1-2; 9 bases map to TRBD1. Looked up from germline, CDR1 is MNHNS and CDR2 is SASEGT. The ends lost 3 bases at V and 3 bases at J; junction bases unmatched: 5. This CDR3 comprises 15 residues. The CDR3 region is CASSEDRGLDYGYTF. The CDR3 nucleotides are TGTGCCAGCAGTGAGGACAGGGGATTGGACTATGGCTACACCTTC.

The rearrangement joins TRBV30 to TRBJ2-2, with TRBD2 matching 10 bases. With V trimmed by 1 base and J by 1 base, 9 bases remained unmatched. The length of the CDR3 is 18 residues. The germline V gene encodes CDR1 GTSNPN and CDR2 SVGIG (reference sequence). CDR3 in DNA: TGTGCCTGGAGTGAGGGGGAAGCGGGAGGGAAGAACACCGGGGAGCTGTTTTTT. This translates into CAWSEGEAGGKNTGELFF. Full variable domain (remainder filled in from reference TRBV30 and TRBJ2-2): SQTIHQWPATLVQPVGSPLSLECTVEGTSNPNLYWYRQAAGRGLQLLFYSVGIGQISSEVPQNLSASRPQDRQFILSSKKLLLSDSGFYLCAWSEGEAGGKNTGELFFGEGSRLTVL.

The chain carries TRBV28 and TRBJ1-1; TRBD1 is a possible D gene (6 bases). This CDR3 region has 12 residues. V lost 10 bases to trimming and J lost 0 bases, with 9 bases between them. Germline assignment: CDR1 MDHEN and CDR2 SYDVKM. The CDR3 nucleotides read TGTGCCACAGGACAGATGAACACTGAAGCTTTCTTT. Protein product: CATGQMNTEAFF.

The chain is built from TRBV27 and TRBJ1-1, with 9 bases that match TRBD1. The germline CDR1 and CDR2 sequences are MNHEY and SMNVEV (reference sequence). The trim removed 2 bases at V and 8 bases at J, leaving 6 bases unmatched. This CDR3 has 14 amino acids. The CDR3 nucleotides are TGTGCCAGCAGTTTAGTGGGACAGGGTTCGGAAGCTTTCTTT. Its translation: CASSLVGQGSEAFF.

The rearrangement uses TRBV28 and TRBJ1-5; D call uncertain. CDR3 length: 11 amino acids. V lost 2 bases, J lost 9 bases, and 5 bases lay in between. Looked up from germline, CDR1 is MDHEN and CDR2 is SYDVKM. CDR3 sequence reads: CASSLRGPQHF. The CDR3 DNA reads as TGTGCCAGCAGTTTACGCGGGCCCCAGCATTTT. The whole variable domain, remainder taken from reference TRBV28 and TRBJ1-5, is DVKVTQSSRYLVKRTGEKVFLECVQDMDHENMFWYRQDPGLGLRLIYFSYDVKMKEKGDIPEGYSVSREKKERFSLILESASTNQTSMYLCASSLRGPQHFGDGTRLSIL.

The chain recombines TRBV18 with TRBJ1-2; D is unresolved. Germline-derived CDR1 and CDR2 are KGHSH and LQKENI. The CDR3 is 13 amino acids. V dropped 8 bases and J dropped 4 bases, with 14 bases sitting between them. The CDR3 nucleotides are TGTGCCAGCGCGGAGGGCGTTCGCTATGGCTACACCTTC. Translated, it gives CASAEGVRYGYTF.

With regard to this clone: Other DNA variants within this sample encode the same CDR3. The chain couples TRBV3-1 (or the pseudogene TRBV3-2) to TRBJ2-7; weak D call: TRBD2 (5 bases). This CDR3 contains 12 residues. The germline V gene has CDR1 LGHDT and CDR2 YNNKEL (reference sequence). The germline V and J ends were trimmed by 4 bases and 7 bases, with 11 bases remaining between them. The CDR3 coding sequence is TGTGCCAGCAGCCCAGGAGGTCGGGAGCAGTACTTC. Amino acids: CASSPGGREQYF.

V and J are TRBV5-6 and TRBJ1-5, with D tentatively TRBD1 (5 bases). V dropped 4 bases and J dropped 5 bases, with 19 bases sitting between them. CDR1 SGHDT and CDR2 YYEEEE come from the germline V gene. The CDR3 is 16 amino acids. CDR3 in DNA: TGTGCCAGCAGCCTCCGGCGGGGGGTGTACCATCAGCCCCAGCATTTT. Protein sequence: CASSLRRGVYHQPQHF.

V gene TRBV25-1 combines with J gene TRBJ2-3; D is possibly TRBD1 (5 bases). V was pared by 5 bases and J by 0 bases, with 9 bases between. Germline loops: CDR1 MGHDK, CDR2 SYGVNS. The CDR3 is 14 residues long. CDR3 amino acids: CASSPAGSTDTQYF. The DNA of the CDR3 is TGTGCCAGCAGTCCGGCAGGGAGCACAGATACGCAGTATTTT.

This chain joins TRBV9 and TRBJ2-7, with 7 bases matching TRBD1. The CDR3 is 14 residues long. CDR1 and CDR2 from the germline V gene are SGDLS and YYNGEE. J was trimmed by 2 bases and V by 0 bases; bases with no gene match: 2. The DNA for the CDR3 is TGTGCCAGCAGCGTAGGGGACAGCACCTACGAGCAGTACGTC. This gives the protein CASSVGDSTYEQYV.

The V call is TRBV4-3, the J call TRBJ2-2, with D possibly being TRBD1 (5 bases). Germline CDR1 and CDR2: LGHNA and YSLEER. Between the trimmed V and J ends, which lost 0 bases and 0 bases, there was a span of 11 bases. This CDR3 has 17 residues. CDR3 amino acids: CASSQELTVSNTGELFF. The CDR3 coding sequence is TGCGCCAGCAGCCAAGAGCTGACAGTTTCGAACACCGGGGAGCTGTTTTTT.

The CDR3: CASSPPGAGLGQPQHF. The CDR3 coding sequence is TGTGCCAGCTCACCACCGGGGGCAGGGTTGGGGCAGCCCCAGCATTTT. The chain couples TRBV18 to TRBJ1-5; TRBD1 might be the D (6 bases). Germline V lookup: CDR1 KGHSH, CDR2 LQKENI. V was pared by 0 bases and J by 7 bases, with 16 bases between. This CDR3 has 16 residues.

This rearrangement joins TRBV29-1 to TRBJ1-1, with 7 positions matching TRBD1. CDR3 length: 13 amino acids. Germline assignment: CDR1 SQVTM and CDR2 ANQGSEA. The V gene end was trimmed by 7 bases and the J gene end by 1 base; junction bases not matched to a gene: 6. CDR3 loop: CSASGTENTEAFF. In DNA, the CDR3 is TGCAGCGCTTCCGGGACAGAGAACACTGAAGCTTTCTTT.

The J gene is TRBJ1-6, the V gene TRBV7-9, with D possibly being TRBD1 (5 bases). CDR1 is SEHNR, CDR2 FQNEAQ, per germline (reference sequence). V was shortened by 1 base and J by 8 bases, with 12 bases between the two germline ends. CDR3 length: 15 amino acids. The CDR3: CASSLGSRADSPLHF. In nucleotides, the CDR3 is TGTGCCAGCAGCTTAGGTTCCAGGGCCGATTCACCCCTCCACTTT.

The chain carries TRBV3-1 (or the pseudogene TRBV3-2) and TRBJ1-3; D might be TRBD1 (5 bases). The CDR3 is 13 residues long. The germline gives CDR1 LGHDT, CDR2 YNNKEL (reference sequence). The V and J ends lost 7 bases and 9 bases respectively, with 16 bases between them. The CDR3 sequence: CASIPAWGGTIYF. CDR3 in DNA: TGTGCCAGCATCCCTGCCTGGGGCGGCACCATATATTTT.

The chain has TRBV5-4 and TRBJ1-6; 7 bases match TRBD1. CDR3 length: 14 amino acids. Germline lookup yields CDR1 SGHNT and CDR2 YYREEE (reference sequence). Losses at the gene ends were 5 bases for V and 9 bases for J; bases not matched to a gene: 8. The CDR3 is CASRDRTVGSPLHF. The CDR3 DNA reads TGTGCCAGCAGGGACAGGACAGTCGGTTCACCCCTCCACTTT.

This clone occurred once. V is TRBV9 and J is TRBJ2-1, with TRBD2 as a possible D gene (6 bases). Between the trimmed V and J ends, which lost 0 bases and 8 bases, there was a span of 9 bases. The CDR3 runs 13 residues. The V gene's germline CDR1 is SGDLS and CDR2 YYNGEE. In DNA form, the CDR3 reads TGTGCCAGCAGCGTAGCAACGGGAGATGAGCAGTTCTTC. Amino acid sequence: CASSVATGDEQFF.